A selection of T cell receptor beta chains follows, all from one sample in a study of tumor-infiltrating lymphocytes in localized non-small cell lung cancer. The protocol was immunoSEQ multiplex PCR, while the TCRdb copy is restricted to in-frame clones and leaves out a portion. Of 9,000 to 9,500 clones detected, 70% to 80% appear once; the ten largest clones hold roughly 15%. What was sequenced was uninvolved lung tissue not adjacent to the tumor. These receptors were obtained from a human donor with non-small cell lung cancer. Each CDR3 is given with its conserved first and last residue. D genes are given only for firm matches. The listing skips clone size in some rows; elsewhere it reads once, few, many or a size class.

d_gene: .
j_gene: TRBJ1-4
abundance: .
v_gene: TRBV2
len: 14
CDR3aa: CASSEGTASGKLFF
CDR3nt: TGTGCCAGCAGTGAGGGTACAGCTTCGGGAAAACTGTTTTTT

d_gene: .
j_gene: TRBJ1-4
abundance: .
v_gene: TRBV10-3
len: 14
CDR3aa: CAISSSRVDEKLFF
CDR3nt: TGTGCCATCAGTTCCAGCAGGGTGGATGAAAAACTGTTTTTT

d_gene: TRBD1
j_gene: TRBJ2-7
abundance: .
v_gene: TRBV18
len: 15
CDR3aa: CASSPTGGLPYEQYF
CDR3nt: TGTGCCAGCTCACCTACAGGGGGACTTCCCTACGAGCAGTACTTC

d_gene: .
j_gene: TRBJ1-2
abundance: once
v_gene: TRBV7-3
len: 13
CDR3aa: CASSFDFNYGYTF
CDR3nt: TGTGCCAGCAGCTTTGATTTTAACTATGGCTACACCTTC

d_gene: TRBD1
j_gene: TRBJ1-5
abundance: few
v_gene: TRBV5-1
len: 15
CDR3aa: CASSWKDRGQQPQHF
CDR3nt: TGCGCCAGCAGCTGGAAGGACAGGGGGCAACAGCCCCAGCATTTT

d_gene: TRBD1
j_gene: TRBJ2-5
abundance: once
v_gene: TRBV9
len: 16
CDR3aa: CASSVGAGTGVQTQYF
CDR3nt: TGTGCCAGCAGCGTAGGTGCCGGGACAGGGGTGCAGACCCAGTACTTC

d_gene: TRBD1
j_gene: TRBJ1-1
abundance: few
v_gene: TRBV19
len: 15
CDR3aa: CASTIQGGRSTEAFF
CDR3nt: TGTGCCAGTACCATACAAGGGGGCCGGTCGACTGAAGCTTTCTTT

d_gene: .
j_gene: TRBJ1-2
abundance: .
v_gene: TRBV6-1
len: 15
CDR3aa: CASTLRSGDNYGYTF
CDR3nt: TGTGCCAGCACTCTCCGGTCAGGCGACAACTATGGCTACACCTTC

d_gene: .
j_gene: TRBJ2-1
abundance: once
v_gene: TRBV4-2
len: 14
CDR3aa: CASSQGERVNEQFF
CDR3nt: TGTGCCAGCAGCCAGGGGGAAAGGGTCAATGAGCAGTTCTTC

d_gene: .
j_gene: TRBJ1-3
abundance: .
v_gene: TRBV10-3
len: 16
CDR3aa: CAISLRQGLSGNTIYF
CDR3nt: TGTGCCATCAGTCTGAGGCAGGGGCTCTCTGGAAACACCATATATTTT

d_gene: TRBD1
j_gene: TRBJ1-1
abundance: .
v_gene: TRBV6-5
len: 16
CDR3aa: CASSYFPGQGKTEAFF
CDR3nt: TGTGCCAGCAGTTACTTTCCGGGACAGGGGAAGACTGAAGCTTTCTTT

d_gene: TRBD1
j_gene: TRBJ2-2
abundance: once
v_gene: TRBV5-1
len: 16
CDR3aa: CASSWTGTVNTGELFF
CDR3nt: TGCGCCAGCAGCTGGACCGGGACAGTGAACACCGGGGAGCTGTTTTTT

d_gene: .
j_gene: TRBJ1-1
abundance: .
v_gene: TRBV6-7
len: 16
CDR3aa: CASSYQTGGWGKEAFF
CDR3nt: TGTGCCAGCAGTTACCAAACCGGGGGCTGGGGAAAGGAAGCTTTCTTT

d_gene: .
j_gene: TRBJ2-1
abundance: .
v_gene: TRBV29-1
len: 14
CDR3aa: CSVVAGAAYNEQFF
CDR3nt: TGCAGCGTTGTGGCGGGGGCCGCTTACAATGAGCAGTTCTTC

d_gene: TRBD1
j_gene: TRBJ1-2
abundance: .
v_gene: TRBV6-5
len: 13
CDR3aa: CASSLQGAFGYTF
CDR3nt: TGTGCCAGCAGTCTGCAGGGGGCCTTTGGCTACACCTTC

d_gene: TRBD1
j_gene: TRBJ2-5
abundance: .
v_gene: TRBV6-5
len: 14
CDR3aa: CASSETGWEETQYF
CDR3nt: TGTGCCAGCAGCGAGACAGGGTGGGAAGAGACCCAGTACTTC

d_gene: .
j_gene: TRBJ1-5
abundance: .
v_gene: TRBV28
len: 15
CDR3aa: CASSTPGRRNQPQHF
CDR3nt: TGTGCCAGCAGCACTCCGGGACGTCGCAATCAGCCCCAGCATTTT

d_gene: TRBD1
j_gene: TRBJ1-5
abundance: .
v_gene: TRBV10-3
len: 13
CDR3aa: CATSVTGDQPQHF
CDR3nt: TGTGCCACCTCTGTTACAGGGGACCAGCCCCAGCATTTT

d_gene: .
j_gene: TRBJ1-6
abundance: .
v_gene: TRBV10-2
len: 13
CDR3aa: CASSPDGYSPLHF
CDR3nt: TGCGCCAGCAGTCCGGACGGCTATTCACCCCTCCACTTT

d_gene: TRBD2
j_gene: TRBJ2-2
abundance: .
v_gene: TRBV10-2
len: 15
CDR3aa: CASSTSGGQTGELFF
CDR3nt: TGCGCCAGCAGTACTAGCGGGGGGCAGACCGGGGAGCTGTTTTTT

d_gene: TRBD2
j_gene: TRBJ2-1
abundance: once
v_gene: TRBV7-9
len: 17
CDR3aa: CASSFLLAGVSYNEQFF
CDR3nt: TGTGCCAGCAGCTTCCTTCTAGCGGGGGTCTCCTACAATGAGCAGTTCTTC

d_gene: .
j_gene: TRBJ1-2
abundance: .
v_gene: TRBV10-2
len: 16
CDR3aa: CASSESGWGEWSGYTF
CDR3nt: TGCGCCAGCAGTGAGTCGGGATGGGGGGAATGGTCTGGCTACACCTTC

d_gene: TRBD1
j_gene: TRBJ1-1
abundance: .
v_gene: TRBV10-3
len: 16
CDR3aa: CAISAFSRGLGTEAFF
CDR3nt: TGTGCCATCAGTGCATTTAGCAGGGGGCTAGGAACTGAAGCTTTCTTT

d_gene: .
j_gene: TRBJ2-7
abundance: .
v_gene: TRBV6-6
len: 15
CDR3aa: CASSYEGRGRSEQYF
CDR3nt: TGTGCCAGCAGTTACGAGGGCAGGGGAAGGAGCGAGCAGTACTTC

d_gene: .
j_gene: TRBJ1-1
abundance: .
v_gene: TRBV19
len: 12
CDR3aa: CASGGMNTEAFF
CDR3nt: TGTGCCAGCGGGGGAATGAACACTGAAGCTTTCTTT

d_gene: .
j_gene: TRBJ2-7
abundance: .
v_gene: TRBV5-1
len: 12
CDR3aa: CASSLVLGEQYF
CDR3nt: TGCGCCAGCAGCCTCGTTCTCGGCGAGCAGTACTTC

d_gene: .
j_gene: TRBJ2-5
abundance: .
v_gene: TRBV7-2
len: 14
CDR3aa: CASSSGVGTETQYF
CDR3nt: TGTGCCAGCAGCTCCGGGGTGGGTACAGAGACCCAGTACTTC

d_gene: .
j_gene: TRBJ2-3
abundance: .
v_gene: TRBV5-1
len: 14
CDR3aa: CASSFYPSTDTQYF
CDR3nt: TGCGCCAGCAGCTTTTACCCTAGCACAGATACGCAGTATTTT

d_gene: .
j_gene: TRBJ1-1
abundance: .
v_gene: TRBV28
len: 13
CDR3aa: CASTPDSFTEAFF
CDR3nt: TGTGCCAGCACCCCGGACAGTTTCACTGAAGCTTTCTTT

d_gene: .
j_gene: TRBJ2-7
abundance: .
v_gene: TRBV30
len: 12
CDR3aa: CAWSTPTGEQYF
CDR3nt: TGTGCCTGGAGTACTCCCACGGGGGAGCAGTACTTC

d_gene: TRBD2
j_gene: TRBJ2-2
abundance: once
v_gene: TRBV4-1
len: 18
CDR3aa: CASSQENALAGVGGELFF
CDR3nt: TGCGCCAGCAGCCAAGAAAACGCCCTAGCGGGGGTGGGCGGGGAGCTGTTTTTT

d_gene: .
j_gene: TRBJ1-2
abundance: .
v_gene: TRBV7-2
len: 13
CDR3aa: CASSHGGNYGYTF
CDR3nt: TGTGCCAGCAGCCACGGAGGGAACTATGGCTACACCTTC

d_gene: TRBD1
j_gene: TRBJ2-5
abundance: .
v_gene: TRBV10-3
len: 13
CDR3aa: CAIKATGEETQYF
CDR3nt: TGTGCCATCAAAGCAACAGGGGAAGAGACCCAGTACTTC

d_gene: .
j_gene: TRBJ2-5
abundance: .
v_gene: TRBV12-5
len: 13
CDR3aa: CASGLEGANTQYF
CDR3nt: TGTGCTAGTGGTTTGGAAGGGGCAAATACCCAGTACTTC

d_gene: .
j_gene: TRBJ1-6
abundance: few
v_gene: TRBV5-4
len: 15
CDR3aa: CASSHPGLGNSPLHF
CDR3nt: TGTGCCAGCAGCCACCCAGGACTCGGCAATTCACCCCTCCACTTT

d_gene: .
j_gene: TRBJ2-5
abundance: .
v_gene: TRBV11-2
len: 11
CDR3aa: CASSLSETQYF
CDR3nt: TGTGCCAGCAGCTTGAGTGAGACCCAGTACTTC

d_gene: .
j_gene: TRBJ2-7
abundance: once
v_gene: TRBV5-1
len: 15
CDR3aa: CASSLAWQGSYEQYF
CDR3nt: TGCGCCAGCAGCTTGGCCTGGCAGGGCTCCTACGAGCAGTACTTC

d_gene: .
j_gene: TRBJ1-2
abundance: .
v_gene: TRBV4-2
len: 16
CDR3aa: CASSQDSGPDNYGYTF
CDR3nt: TGTGCCAGCAGCCAAGATTCCGGGCCCGACAACTATGGCTACACCTTC

d_gene: .
j_gene: TRBJ1-2
abundance: .
v_gene: TRBV2
len: 13
CDR3aa: CASSPRTDYGYTF
CDR3nt: TGTGCCAGCAGCCCTCGGACAGACTATGGCTACACCTTC

d_gene: .
j_gene: TRBJ2-2
abundance: .
v_gene: TRBV5-8
len: 13
CDR3aa: CASNFNDDGELFF
CDR3nt: TGTGCCAGCAACTTCAATGATGACGGGGAGCTGTTTTTT

d_gene: TRBD2
j_gene: TRBJ2-1
abundance: .
v_gene: TRBV5-1
len: 15
CDR3aa: CASSLGGGGYNEQFF
CDR3nt: TGCGCCAGCAGCTTGGGCGGGGGAGGGTACAATGAGCAGTTCTTC

d_gene: .
j_gene: TRBJ1-1
abundance: .
v_gene: TRBV5-1
len: 15
CDR3aa: CASSWERGPLTEAFF
CDR3nt: TGCGCCAGCAGCTGGGAGCGAGGGCCCCTCACTGAAGCTTTCTTT